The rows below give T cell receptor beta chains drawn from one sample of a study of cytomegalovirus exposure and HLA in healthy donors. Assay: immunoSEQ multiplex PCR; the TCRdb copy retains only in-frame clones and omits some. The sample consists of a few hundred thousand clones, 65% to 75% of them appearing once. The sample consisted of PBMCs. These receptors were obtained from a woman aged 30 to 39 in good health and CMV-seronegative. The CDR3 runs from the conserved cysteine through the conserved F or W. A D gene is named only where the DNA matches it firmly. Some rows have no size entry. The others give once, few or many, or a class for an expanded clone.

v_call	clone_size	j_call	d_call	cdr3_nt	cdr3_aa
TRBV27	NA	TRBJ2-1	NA	TGTGCCAGCAGGGCCATAGGCTGGAGCACTTACAATGAGCAGTTCTTC	CASRAIGWSTYNEQFF
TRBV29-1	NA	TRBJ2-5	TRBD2	TGCAGCGCTTCTAGGCTAGCGGAGACCACAGAGACCCAGTACTTC	CSASRLAETTETQYF
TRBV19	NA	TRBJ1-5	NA	TGTGCCAGTAGTATACGGGGATTCCAGCCCCAGCATTTT	CASSIRGFQPQHF
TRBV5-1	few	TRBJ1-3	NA	TGCGCCAGCAGCTTGGGACAGAGCTCTGGAAACACCATATATTTT	CASSLGQSSGNTIYF
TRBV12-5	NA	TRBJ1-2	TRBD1	TGTGCTAGTGGTTTGTCCGGGACAGGGCATCACTATGGCTACACCTTC	CASGLSGTGHHYGYTF
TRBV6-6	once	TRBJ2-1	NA	TGTGCCAGCAACCGACTGGCCGACTCCTACAATGAGCAGTTCTTC	CASNRLADSYNEQFF
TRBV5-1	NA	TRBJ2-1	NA	TGCGCCAGCAGTTGGAGGGTCCGGGGCCAAGCTGAGCAGTTCTTC	CASSWRVRGQAEQFF
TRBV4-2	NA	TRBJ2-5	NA	TGTGCCAGCAGCCAAGTAGGAGGGGCTGCCCAAGAGACCCAGTACTTC	CASSQVGGAAQETQYF
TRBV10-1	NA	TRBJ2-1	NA	TGCGCCAGCAGTGAGTCGTACAGGGAGCAGTTCTTC	CASSESYREQFF
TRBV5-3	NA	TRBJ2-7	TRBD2	TGTGCCAGAAGCTTTCCCCGGACTAGCGGGGGGGCGGAGGAGCAGTACTTC	CARSFPRTSGGAEEQYF
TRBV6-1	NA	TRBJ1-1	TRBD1	TGTGCCATACGTCCCGGGACAGGAGCGAACACTGAAGCTTTCTTT	CAIRPGTGANTEAFF
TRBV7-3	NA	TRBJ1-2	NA	TGTGCCAGCAGTCCTGGACACCCTAATGGCTACACCTTC	CASSPGHPNGYTF
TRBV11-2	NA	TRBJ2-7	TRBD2	TGTGCCAGCAGCCCCCGTGGGCTAGCGGGGTACGAGCAGTACTTC	CASSPRGLAGYEQYF
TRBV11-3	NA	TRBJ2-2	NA	TGTGCCAGCAGCTTAGGGACAGAATCTGGCACCGGGGAGCTGTTTTTT	CASSLGTESGTGELFF
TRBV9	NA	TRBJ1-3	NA	TGTGCCAGCAGCGTGGGGGGGGGAAACACCATATATTTT	CASSVGGGNTIYF
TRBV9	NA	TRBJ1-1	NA	TGTGCCAGCAGCTCTGGGGGCGTCACTGAAGCTTTCTTT	CASSSGGVTEAFF
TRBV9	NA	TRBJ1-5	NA	TGTGCCAGCAGCGCTACAGGTTATAGCAATCAGCCCCAGCATTTT	CASSATGYSNQPQHF
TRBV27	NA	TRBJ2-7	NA	TGTGCCAGCAGTTTATCGAAGAGCTCCTACGAGCAGTACTTC	CASSLSKSSYEQYF